Included here is one T cell receptor beta chain sequence, with context. The CDR3 runs 13 residues. The V gene lost 6 bases and the J gene lost 5 bases, with 13 bases spanning the gap. Germline CDR1 and CDR2: SNHLY and FYNNEI. This record comes from a study of shared clonotypes between healthy human individuals. Produced via immunoSEQ multiplex PCR; TCRdb's table is partial and in-frame only. The sample holds under 850,000 clones, 72% seen once. The specimen sequenced was memory CD4+ T cells sorted from blood. Subset reported: CD45RA-negative fraction. The chain joins TRBV2 to TRBJ1-1; D gene uncertain. The TCR sequence derives from a woman aged 25 to 39 in good health. The CDR3 DNA is TGTGCCAGCAGGACACCAGAGGTAACTGAAGCTTTCTTT. It specifies CASRTPEVTEAFF. The full variable domain, rest sourced from reference TRBV2 and TRBJ1-1, is EPEVTQTPSHQVTQMGQEVILRCVPISNHLYFYWYRQILGQKVEFLVSFYNNEISEKSEIFDDQFSVERPDGSNFTLKIRSTKLEDSAMYFCASRTPEVTEAFFGQGTRLTVV.